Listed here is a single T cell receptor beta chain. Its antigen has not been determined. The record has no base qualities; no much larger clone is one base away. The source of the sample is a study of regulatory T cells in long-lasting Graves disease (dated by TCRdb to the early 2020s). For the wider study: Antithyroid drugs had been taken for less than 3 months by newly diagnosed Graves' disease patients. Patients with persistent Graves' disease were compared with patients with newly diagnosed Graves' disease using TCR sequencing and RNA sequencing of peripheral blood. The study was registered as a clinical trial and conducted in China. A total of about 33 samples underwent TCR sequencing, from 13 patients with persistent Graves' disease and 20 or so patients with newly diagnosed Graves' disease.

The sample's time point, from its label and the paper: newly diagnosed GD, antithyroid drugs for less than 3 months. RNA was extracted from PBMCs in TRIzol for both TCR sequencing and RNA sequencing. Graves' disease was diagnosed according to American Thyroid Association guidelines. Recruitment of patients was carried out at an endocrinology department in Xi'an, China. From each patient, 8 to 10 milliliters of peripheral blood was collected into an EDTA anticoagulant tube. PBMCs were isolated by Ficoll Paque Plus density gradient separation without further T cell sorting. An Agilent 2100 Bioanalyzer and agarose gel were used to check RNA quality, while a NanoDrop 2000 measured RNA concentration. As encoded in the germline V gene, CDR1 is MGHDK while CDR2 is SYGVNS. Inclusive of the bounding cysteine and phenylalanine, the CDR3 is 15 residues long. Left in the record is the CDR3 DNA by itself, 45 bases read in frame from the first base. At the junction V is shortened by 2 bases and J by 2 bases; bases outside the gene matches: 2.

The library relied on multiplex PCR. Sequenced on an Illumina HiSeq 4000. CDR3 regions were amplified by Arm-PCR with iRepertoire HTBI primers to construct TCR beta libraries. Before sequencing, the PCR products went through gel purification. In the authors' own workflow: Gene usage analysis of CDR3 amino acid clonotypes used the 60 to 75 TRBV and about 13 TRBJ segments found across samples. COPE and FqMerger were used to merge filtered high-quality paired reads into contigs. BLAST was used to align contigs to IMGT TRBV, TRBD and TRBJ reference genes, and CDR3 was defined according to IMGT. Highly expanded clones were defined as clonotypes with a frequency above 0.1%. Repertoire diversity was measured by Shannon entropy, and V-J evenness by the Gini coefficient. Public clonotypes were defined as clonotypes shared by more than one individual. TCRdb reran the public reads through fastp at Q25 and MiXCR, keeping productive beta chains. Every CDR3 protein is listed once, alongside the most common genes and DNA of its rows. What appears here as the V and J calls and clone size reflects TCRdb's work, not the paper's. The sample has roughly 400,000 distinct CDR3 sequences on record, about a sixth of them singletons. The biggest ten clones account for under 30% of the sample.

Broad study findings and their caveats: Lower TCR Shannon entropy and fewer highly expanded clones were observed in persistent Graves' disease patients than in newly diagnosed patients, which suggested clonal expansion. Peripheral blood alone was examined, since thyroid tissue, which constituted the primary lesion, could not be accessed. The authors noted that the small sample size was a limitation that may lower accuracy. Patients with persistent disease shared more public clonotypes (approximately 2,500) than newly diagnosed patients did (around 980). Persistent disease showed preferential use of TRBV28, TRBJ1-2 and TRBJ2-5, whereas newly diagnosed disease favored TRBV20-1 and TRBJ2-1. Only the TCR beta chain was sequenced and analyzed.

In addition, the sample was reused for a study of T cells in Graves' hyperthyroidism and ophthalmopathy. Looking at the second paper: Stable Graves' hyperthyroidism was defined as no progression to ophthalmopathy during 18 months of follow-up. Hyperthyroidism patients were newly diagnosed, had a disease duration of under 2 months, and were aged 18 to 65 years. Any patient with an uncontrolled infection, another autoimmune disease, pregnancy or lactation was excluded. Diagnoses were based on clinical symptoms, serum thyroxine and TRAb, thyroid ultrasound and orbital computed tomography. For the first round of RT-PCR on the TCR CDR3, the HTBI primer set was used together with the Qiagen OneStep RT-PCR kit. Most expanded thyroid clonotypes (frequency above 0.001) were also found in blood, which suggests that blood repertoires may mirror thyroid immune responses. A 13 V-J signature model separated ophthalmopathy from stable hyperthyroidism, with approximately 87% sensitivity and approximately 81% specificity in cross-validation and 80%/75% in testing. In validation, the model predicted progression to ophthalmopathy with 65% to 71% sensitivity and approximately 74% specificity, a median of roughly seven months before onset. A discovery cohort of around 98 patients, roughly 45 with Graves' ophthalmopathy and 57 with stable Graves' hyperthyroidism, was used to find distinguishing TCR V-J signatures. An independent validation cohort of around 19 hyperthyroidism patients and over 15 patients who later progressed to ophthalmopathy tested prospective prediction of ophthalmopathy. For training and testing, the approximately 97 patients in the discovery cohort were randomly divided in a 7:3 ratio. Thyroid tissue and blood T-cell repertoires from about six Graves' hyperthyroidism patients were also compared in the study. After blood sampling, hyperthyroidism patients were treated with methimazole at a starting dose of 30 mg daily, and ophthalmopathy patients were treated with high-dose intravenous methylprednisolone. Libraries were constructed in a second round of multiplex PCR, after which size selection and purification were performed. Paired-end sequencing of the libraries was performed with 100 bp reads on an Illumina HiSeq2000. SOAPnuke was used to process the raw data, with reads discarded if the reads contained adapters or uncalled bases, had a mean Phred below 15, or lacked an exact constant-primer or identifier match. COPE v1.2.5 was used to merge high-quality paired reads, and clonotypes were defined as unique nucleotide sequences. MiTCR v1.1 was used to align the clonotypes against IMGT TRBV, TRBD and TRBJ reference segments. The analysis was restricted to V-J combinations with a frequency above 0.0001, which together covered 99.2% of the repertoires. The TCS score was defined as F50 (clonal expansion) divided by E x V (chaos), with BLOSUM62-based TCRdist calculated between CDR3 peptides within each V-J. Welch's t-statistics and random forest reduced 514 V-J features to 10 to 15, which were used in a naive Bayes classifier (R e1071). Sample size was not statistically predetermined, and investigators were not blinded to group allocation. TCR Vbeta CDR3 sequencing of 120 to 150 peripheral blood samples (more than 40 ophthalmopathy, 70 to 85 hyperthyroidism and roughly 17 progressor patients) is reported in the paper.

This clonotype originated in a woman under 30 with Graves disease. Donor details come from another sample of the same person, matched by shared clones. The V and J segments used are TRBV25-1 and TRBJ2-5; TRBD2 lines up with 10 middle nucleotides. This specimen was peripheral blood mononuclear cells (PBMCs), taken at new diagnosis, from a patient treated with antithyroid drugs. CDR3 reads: CASSEGLAVQETQYF. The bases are TGTGCCAGCAGTGAAGGACTAGCGGTACAAGAGACCCAGTACTTC. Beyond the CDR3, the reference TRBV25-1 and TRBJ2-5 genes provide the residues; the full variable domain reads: EADIYQTPRYLVIGTGKKITLECSQTMGHDKMYWYQQDPGMELHLIHYSYGVNSTEKGDLSSESTVSRIRTEHFPLTLESARPSHTSQYLCASSEGLAVQETQYFGPGTRLLVL.